The 18 T cell receptor beta chains listed next were all sequenced from one sample in a study of blood T cell repertoires in COVID-19. The data were produced by immunoSEQ multiplex PCR, yet TCRdb's version contains in-frame clones alone and is incomplete. The table includes 120,000 or so clones, over 75% detected once. The sequenced sample was peripheral blood. The receptors originated from a woman over 75 with acute or convalescent COVID-19.

This chain uses TRBV19 with TRBJ1-2, with D tentatively TRBD1 (6 bases). CDR1 is LNHDA and CDR2 is SQIVND in the germline V gene (reference sequence). Trimming cost V 9 bases and J 0 bases, with 14 bases left between them. The CDR3 runs 14 residues. Here the CDR3 DNA reads TGTGCCAGCACTCCAGGGGCAGCTAACTATGGCTACACCTTC. This codes for CASTPGAANYGYTF.

The rearrangement links TRBV28 to TRBJ2-5; 14 nucleotides match TRBD2. Germline loops: CDR1 MDHEN, CDR2 SYDVKM. The length of the CDR3 is 16 residues. V dropped 4 bases and J dropped 4; count of bases not matched to a gene: 5. The CDR3 spells CASSSPGTSGRETQYF. As DNA, the CDR3 is TGTGCCAGCAGTTCTCCCGGGACTAGCGGGAGAGAGACCCAGTACTTC.

V is TRBV24-1 and J is TRBJ2-1, with D perhaps matching TRBD2 (6 bases). The CDR3 is 13 amino acids. Per germline, CDR1 KGHDR and CDR2 SFDVKD. V was cut by 2 bases and J by 9 bases, with 10 bases left in between. CDR3 DNA: TGTGCCACCAGTGATTCACTAGCTGGTGAGCAGTTCTTC. Protein product: CATSDSLAGEQFF.

For the CDR3, the DNA is TGTGCCAGCAGCTGGATACAGACCTCTGGGGCCAACGTCCTGACTTTC. This sequence encodes CASSWIQTSGANVLTF. The chain couples TRBV5-4 to TRBJ2-6; D not certain. The CDR3 is 16 amino acids. The germline V and J ends were trimmed by 3 bases and 0 bases, with 10 bases remaining between them. Germline V CDR1 and CDR2: SGHNT, YYREEE (reference sequence).

V is TRBV28 and J is TRBJ1-1, with unresolved D. V was shortened by 4 bases and J by 6 bases, with 9 bases between the two germline ends. The CDR3 runs 12 residues. Germline V gene sequence: CDR1 MDHEN, CDR2 SYDVKM. The DNA of the CDR3 is TGTGCCAGCAGTTCGGTCGGTTCTGAAGCTTTCTTT. This encodes CASSSVGSEAFF.

V usage is TRBV7-2 and J usage is TRBJ2-7, with D perhaps matching TRBD1 (6 bases). Germline lookup yields CDR1 SGHTA and CDR2 FQGNSA. The CDR3 runs to 16 residues. V lost 4 bases to trimming and J lost 5 bases, with 21 bases between them. DNA for the CDR3: TGTGCCAGCAGCTCAGGGACACTGAGAATTAGGAACGAGCAGTACTTC. It translates to CASSSGTLRIRNEQYF.

The chain employs TRBV7-6 and TRBJ2-5, with 9 bases identical to TRBD2. V lost 5 bases to trimming and J lost 2 bases; unmatched junction nucleotides: 9. This CDR3 contains 16 residues. Germline CDR1 is SGHVS and CDR2 is FNYEAQ. CDR3 sequence reads: CASSLSGGLGQETQYF. CDR3 DNA sequence: TGTGCCAGCAGCCTTAGCGGGGGCCTCGGACAAGAGACCCAGTACTTC.

The CDR3 loop reads CASSVVGHTDTQYF. The CDR3 nucleotides are TGTGCCAGCAGCGTAGTTGGCCACACAGATACGCAGTATTTT. This chain connects TRBV9 to TRBJ2-3; D unclear. Germline CDR1 and CDR2: SGDLS and YYNGEE. V was trimmed by 0 bases and J by 2 bases, leaving 7 bases between them. This CDR3 is built from 14 residues.

The chain employs TRBV9 and TRBJ2-1, with 13 bases that match TRBD2. Trimming took 3 bases from V and 4 from J; bases not matched to a gene: 1. The CDR3 is 15 amino acids. CDR1 and CDR2 from the germline V gene are SGDLS and YYNGEE. This CDR3 reads CASSETSGRYNEQFF. CDR3 DNA sequence: TGTGCCAGCAGCGAGACTAGCGGGAGGTACAATGAGCAGTTCTTC.

This rearrangement joins TRBV7-3 to TRBJ2-1; TRBD2 matches 10 bases. Germline V CDR1 and CDR2: SGHTA, FQGTGA. This CDR3 spans 15 amino acids. V was clipped by 3 bases and J by 7 bases; unmatched bases: 6. The CDR3 sequence is CASSFQGLAMNEQFF. CDR3 nucleotide sequence: TGTGCCAGCAGCTTCCAGGGACTAGCGATGAATGAGCAGTTCTTC.

The chain uses TRBV3-1 (or the pseudogene TRBV3-2) and TRBJ1-6; no definite D call. CDR3 length: 15 amino acids. The germline CDR1 and CDR2 sequences are LGHDT and YNNKEL (reference sequence). The ends were cut back, 0 bases at V and 3 bases at J, with 6 bases in the middle. The CDR3 DNA follows: TGTGCCAGCAGCCAAGAAGCGGGCTATAATTCACCCCTCCACTTT. Protein: CASSQEAGYNSPLHF.

The rearrangement joins TRBV9 to TRBJ1-3, with unresolved D. The germline V and J ends were trimmed by 0 bases and 2 bases, with 6 bases remaining between them. Germline lookup yields CDR1 SGDLS and CDR2 YYNGEE. The CDR3 length is 14 residues. The CDR3 sequence is CASSVGRTGNTIYF. Here the CDR3 DNA reads TGTGCCAGCAGCGTAGGGAGGACTGGAAACACCATATATTTT.

This clone was detected only once. V and J are TRBV25-1 and TRBJ1-4; D gene ambiguous. There are 14 residues in the CDR3. Trimming stripped 2 bases from V and 0 bases from J, with 4 bases between. Germline V gene data show CDR1 as MGHDK and CDR2 as SYGVNS. The CDR3 nucleotides read TGTGCCAGCAGTGAACAGGCAACTAATGAAAAACTGTTTTTT. Translation: CASSEQATNEKLFF.

V and J are TRBV27 and TRBJ1-1, with D hard to call. The CDR3 has 14 amino acids. V dropped 5 bases and J dropped 1 base, with 11 bases sitting between them. Germline V CDR1 and CDR2: MNHEY, SMNVEV (reference sequence). CDR3 region: CASSRSGKNTEAFF. CDR3 DNA: TGTGCCAGCAGTAGGTCGGGAAAGAACACTGAAGCTTTCTTT.

The CDR3 protein is CASSDGTSGTDTQYF. In DNA form, the CDR3 reads TGTGCCAGCAGTGACGGGACTAGCGGCACAGATACGCAGTATTTT. The chain uses TRBV6-4 and TRBJ2-3, with 10 bases that match TRBD2. The V and J ends lost 2 bases and 1 base, in that order; junction bases with no gene match: 0. This CDR3 is 15 amino acids long. Germline CDR1 MRHNA, CDR2 SNTAGT.

This clone was found once. The chain carries TRBV7-3 and TRBJ2-1; 9 nucleotides line up with TRBD1. CDR3 length: 17 amino acids. With 1 base clipped from V and 5 bases from J, the junction kept 9 bases outside the gene matches. The germline V gene has CDR1 SGHTA and CDR2 FQGTGA. CDR3 in amino acids: CASSLSLTGTGNNEQFF. The CDR3 region has the DNA TGTGCCAGCAGCTTAAGCTTAACCGGGACAGGGAACAATGAGCAGTTCTTC.

This chain uses TRBV5-5 with TRBJ2-5, with 7 bases aligning to TRBD1. There are 14 residues in the CDR3. In germline, CDR1 is SGHKS, CDR2 YYEKEE (reference sequence). V was clipped by 3 bases and J by 5 bases; unmatched bases: 7. In DNA, the CDR3 is TGTGCCAGCAGCTGGACACAGGGGCTGGAGACCCAGTACTTC. It translates to CASSWTQGLETQYF.

The chain employs TRBV2 and TRBJ2-5; D may be TRBD1 (6 bases). This CDR3 is built from 15 residues. Trimming removed 6 bases at V and 5 bases at J, with 19 bases between. CDR1 is SNHLY and CDR2 is FYNNEI in the germline V gene. The CDR3 spells CASSVGGRGGETQYF. CDR3 DNA sequence: TGTGCCAGCAGCGTAGGGGGTCGAGGTGGTGAGACCCAGTACTTC.